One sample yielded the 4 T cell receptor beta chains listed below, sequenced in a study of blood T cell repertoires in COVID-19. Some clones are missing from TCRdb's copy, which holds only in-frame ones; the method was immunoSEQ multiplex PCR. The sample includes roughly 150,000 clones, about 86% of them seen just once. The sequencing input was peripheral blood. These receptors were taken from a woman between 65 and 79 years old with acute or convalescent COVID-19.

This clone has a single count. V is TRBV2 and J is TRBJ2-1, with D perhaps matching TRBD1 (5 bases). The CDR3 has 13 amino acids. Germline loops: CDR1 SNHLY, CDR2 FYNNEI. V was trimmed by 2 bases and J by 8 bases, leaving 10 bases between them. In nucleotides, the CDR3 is TGTGCCAGCAGTGAAAACCAGGGATATGAGCAGTTCTTC. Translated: CASSENQGYEQFF. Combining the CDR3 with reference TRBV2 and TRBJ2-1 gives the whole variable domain EPEVTQTPSHQVTQMGQEVILRCVPISNHLYFYWYRQILGQKVEFLVSFYNNEISEKSEIFDDQFSVERPDGSNFTLKIRSTKLEDSAMYFCASSENQGYEQFFGPGTRLTVL.

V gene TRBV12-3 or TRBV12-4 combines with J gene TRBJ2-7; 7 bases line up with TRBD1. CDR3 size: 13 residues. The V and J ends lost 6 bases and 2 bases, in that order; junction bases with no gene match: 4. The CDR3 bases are TGTGCCAGCAGGGTGACAGGGACCTACGAGCAGTACTTC. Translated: CASRVTGTYEQYF.

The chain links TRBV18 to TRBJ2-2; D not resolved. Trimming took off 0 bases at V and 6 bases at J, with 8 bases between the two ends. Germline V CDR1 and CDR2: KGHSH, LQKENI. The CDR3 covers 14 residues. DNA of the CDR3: TGTGCCAGCTCACCACCTACGGGTGCCGGGGAGCTGTTTTTT. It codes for CASSPPTGAGELFF.

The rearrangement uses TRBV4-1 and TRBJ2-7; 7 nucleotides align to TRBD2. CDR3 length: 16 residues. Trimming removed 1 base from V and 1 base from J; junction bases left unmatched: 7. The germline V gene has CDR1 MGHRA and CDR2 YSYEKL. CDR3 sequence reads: CASSQVYTRGSYEQYF. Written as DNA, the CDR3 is TGCGCCAGCAGCCAAGTTTACACGCGGGGGTCCTACGAGCAGTACTTC.